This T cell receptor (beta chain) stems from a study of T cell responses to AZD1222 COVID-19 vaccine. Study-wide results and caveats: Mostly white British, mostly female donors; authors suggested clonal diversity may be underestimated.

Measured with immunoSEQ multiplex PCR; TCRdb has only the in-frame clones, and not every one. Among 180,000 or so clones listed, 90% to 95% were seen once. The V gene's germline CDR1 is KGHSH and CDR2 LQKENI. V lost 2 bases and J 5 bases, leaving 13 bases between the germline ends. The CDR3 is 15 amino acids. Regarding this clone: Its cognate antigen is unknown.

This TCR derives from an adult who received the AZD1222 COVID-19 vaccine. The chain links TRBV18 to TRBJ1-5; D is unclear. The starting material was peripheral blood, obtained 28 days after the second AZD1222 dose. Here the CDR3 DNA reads TGTGCCAGCTCACCAAATGAGGGAAGAGATCAGCCCCAGCATTTT. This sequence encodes CASSPNEGRDQPQHF.